These 10 T cell receptor beta chains were all obtained from the same sample, sequenced in a study of OX40 agonist ivuxolimab in advanced cancers. Libraries were constructed by the immunoSEQ multiplex PCR assay. The clones in this table, taken by TCRdb from immuneACCESS, are in-frame only. Not every clone is retained; where verified, under half of the shortfall comes from an unresolved V gene, and the cause of the rest is unknown. The sample table holds around 92,000 clones, of which 94% were seen once. The ten largest clonotypes hold 0.15% to 0.2% of the sample. Sequences were derived from CD4+ or CD8+ T cells sorted from blood, sampled in a trial of the OX40 agonist ivuxolimab. These receptors were collected from an adult with an advanced solid tumor such as melanoma, head and neck, liver or kidney cancer.

Turning to this clone: The junction shows a germline mismatch at one end, possibly a read error. This sequence joins TRBV2 and TRBJ2-1, with unresolved D. The CDR3 contains 10 residues. CDR1 is SNHLY, CDR2 FYNNEI, per germline. As DNA, the CDR3 is TGTGCCAGCTCCGGGCCCTGGGCAGTCTTC. Its protein product is CASSGPWAVF.

The genes are TRBV28 and TRBJ1-1, with D tentatively TRBD1 (5 bases). Trimming removed 7 bases at V and 7 bases at J, with 22 bases between. CDR3 length: 15 residues. Germline CDR1 MDHEN, CDR2 SYDVKM. In nucleotides, the CDR3 is TGTGCCAGCACCGATGGGGCCCTCCTACAGAATGAAGCTTTCTTT. Translated: CASTDGALLQNEAFF.

The genes are TRBV6-5 and TRBJ2-1; perhaps TRBD2 as D (6 bases). The V gene lost 2 bases and the J gene lost 8 bases, with 16 bases spanning the gap. Per germline, CDR1 MNHEY and CDR2 SVGAGI. This CDR3 contains 15 residues. For the CDR3, the DNA is TGTGCCAGCAGTTACGGGGGGAGCACTAGCCATGAGCAGTTCTTC. Translation: CASSYGGSTSHEQFF.

The chain uses TRBV6-5 and TRBJ1-4, with D perhaps matching TRBD1 (5 bases). CDR1 MNHEY and CDR2 SVGAGI come from the germline V gene. V was clipped by 4 bases and J by 8 bases, with 14 bases between them. CDR3 size: 14 residues. The chain's CDR3 is CASSSGGGYEKLFF. Written as DNA, the CDR3 is TGTGCCAGCAGTTCGGGGGGAGGTTACGAAAAACTGTTTTTT.

The chain is built from TRBV5-6 and TRBJ2-7, with TRBD1 identical over 8 bases. This CDR3 spans 16 amino acids. J gave up 4 bases and V 0 bases, and 9 bases lay outside the gene matches. CDR1 is SGHDT, CDR2 YYEEEE, per germline. The CDR3 nucleotides are TGTGCCAGCAGCTTGGCCCAGGGGGCTAATTGGTACGAGCAGTACTTC. It specifies CASSLAQGANWYEQYF.

The rearrangement joins TRBV7-2 to TRBJ2-3; 10 positions agree with TRBD1. This CDR3 spans 16 amino acids. After removal of 2 bases from V and 3 bases from J, the junction contained 5 bases not matched to a gene. The germline gives CDR1 SGHTA, CDR2 FQGNSA. DNA of the CDR3: TGTGCCAGCAGCTTAATGGGACAGGGGTTGACAGATACGCAGTATTTT. This codes for CASSLMGQGLTDTQYF.

The chain joins TRBV9 to TRBJ2-1; maybe TRBD1 (5 bases). The germline V and J ends were trimmed by 0 bases and 4 bases, with 14 bases remaining between them. CDR1 SGDLS and CDR2 YYNGEE come from the germline V gene. There are 16 residues in the CDR3. The CDR3 coding sequence is TGTGCCAGCAGCGTAGAAGGGGCCCCACTTTACAATGAGCAGTTCTTC. This sequence encodes CASSVEGAPLYNEQFF.

The V and J genes are TRBV7-2 and TRBJ2-1; TRBD2 matches at 9 bases. Trimming cost V 2 bases and J 6 bases; bases outside gene matches: 5. The CDR3 contains 15 residues. Germline lookup yields CDR1 SGHTA and CDR2 FQGNSA. The CDR3 loop is CASSLIVLAGNEQFF. In DNA form, the CDR3 reads TGTGCCAGCAGCTTAATTGTACTAGCGGGCAATGAGCAGTTCTTC.

This chain connects TRBV5-1 to TRBJ2-1, with 10 bases identical to TRBD2. Germline assignment: CDR1 SGHRS and CDR2 YFSETQ. Unmatched junction bases numbered 10, after V lost 5 bases and J lost 2 bases. There are 17 residues in the CDR3. CDR3: CASSPGLATSTYNEQFF. The CDR3 bases are TGCGCCAGCAGTCCGGGACTAGCGACTTCTACCTACAATGAGCAGTTCTTC.

The J gene is TRBJ2-1, the V gene TRBV2, with TRBD2 identical over 7 bases. CDR1 SNHLY and CDR2 FYNNEI come from the germline V gene. The J segment lost 8 bases and the V segment lost 10 bases, leaving 14 bases of the junction unmatched. CDR3 size: 14 residues. The CDR3 DNA sequence: TGTGCCACCGTCCGGGACTACTATATGGATGAGCAGTTCTTC. Translation gives CATVRDYYMDEQFF.